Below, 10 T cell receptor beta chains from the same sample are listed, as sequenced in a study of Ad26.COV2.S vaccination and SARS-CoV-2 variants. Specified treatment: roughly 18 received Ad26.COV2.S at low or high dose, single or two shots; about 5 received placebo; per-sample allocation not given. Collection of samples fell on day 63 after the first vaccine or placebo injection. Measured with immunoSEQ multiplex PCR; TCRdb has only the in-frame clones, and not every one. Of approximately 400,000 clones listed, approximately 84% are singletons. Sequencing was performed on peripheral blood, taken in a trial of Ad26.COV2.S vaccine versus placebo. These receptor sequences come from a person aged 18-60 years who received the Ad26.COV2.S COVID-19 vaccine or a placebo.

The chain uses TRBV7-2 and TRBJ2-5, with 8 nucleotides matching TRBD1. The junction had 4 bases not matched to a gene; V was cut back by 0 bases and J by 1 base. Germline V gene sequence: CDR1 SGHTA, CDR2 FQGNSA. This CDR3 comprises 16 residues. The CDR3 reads CASSLASTGAQETQYF. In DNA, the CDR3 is TGTGCCAGCAGCTTAGCCTCGACAGGGGCCCAAGAGACCCAGTACTTC.

The CDR3 loop is CASSPTDKNYGYTF. The DNA for the CDR3 is TGTGCCAGCAGCCCAACGGACAAGAACTATGGCTACACCTTC. The rearrangement uses TRBV9 and TRBJ1-2, with D perhaps TRBD1 (5 bases). Between the trimmed V and J ends, which lost 4 bases and 2 bases, there was a span of 12 bases. The V gene's germline CDR1 is SGDLS and CDR2 YYNGEE. This CDR3 contains 14 residues.

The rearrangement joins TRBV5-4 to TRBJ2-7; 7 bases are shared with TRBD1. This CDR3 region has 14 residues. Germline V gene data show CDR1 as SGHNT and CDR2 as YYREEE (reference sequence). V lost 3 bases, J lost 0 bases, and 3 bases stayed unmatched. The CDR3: CASSSGTVSYEQYF. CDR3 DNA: TGTGCCAGCAGCTCCGGGACAGTCTCCTACGAGCAGTACTTC.

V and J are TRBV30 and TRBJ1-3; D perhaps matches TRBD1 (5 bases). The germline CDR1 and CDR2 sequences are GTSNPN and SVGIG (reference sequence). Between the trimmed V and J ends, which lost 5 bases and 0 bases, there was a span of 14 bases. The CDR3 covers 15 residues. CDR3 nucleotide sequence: TGTGCCTGGTATCCGGGACTCTACTCTGGAAACACCATATATTTT. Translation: CAWYPGLYSGNTIYF.

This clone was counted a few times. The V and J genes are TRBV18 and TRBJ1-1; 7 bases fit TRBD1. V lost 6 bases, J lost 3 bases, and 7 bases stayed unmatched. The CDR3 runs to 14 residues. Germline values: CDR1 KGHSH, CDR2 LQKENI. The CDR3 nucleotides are TGTGCCAGCTCGTACAGGGGTAGCGACACTGAAGCTTTCTTT. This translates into CASSYRGSDTEAFF.

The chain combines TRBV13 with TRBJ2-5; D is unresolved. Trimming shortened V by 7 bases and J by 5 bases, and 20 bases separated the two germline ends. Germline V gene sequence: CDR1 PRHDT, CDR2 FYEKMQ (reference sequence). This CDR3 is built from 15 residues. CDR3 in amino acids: CASNPRRTGPETQYF. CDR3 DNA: TGTGCCAGCAACCCGAGACGTACCGGGCCCGAGACCCAGTACTTC.

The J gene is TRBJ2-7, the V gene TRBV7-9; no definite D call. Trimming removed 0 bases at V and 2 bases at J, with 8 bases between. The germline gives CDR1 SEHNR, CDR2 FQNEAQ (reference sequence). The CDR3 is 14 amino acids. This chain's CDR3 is CASSLAPGAYEQYF. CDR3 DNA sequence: TGTGCCAGCAGCTTAGCACCTGGGGCCTACGAGCAGTACTTC.

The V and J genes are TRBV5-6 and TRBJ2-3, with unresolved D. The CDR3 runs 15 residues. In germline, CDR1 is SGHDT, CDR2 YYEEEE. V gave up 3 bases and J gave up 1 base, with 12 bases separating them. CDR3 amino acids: CASSSQRTRTDTQYF. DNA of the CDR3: TGTGCCAGCAGCTCTCAAAGGACCCGCACAGATACGCAGTATTTT.

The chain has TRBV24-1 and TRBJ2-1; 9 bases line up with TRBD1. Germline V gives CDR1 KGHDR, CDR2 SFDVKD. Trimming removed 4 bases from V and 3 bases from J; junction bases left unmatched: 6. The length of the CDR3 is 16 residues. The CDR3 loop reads CATSEKGQGFYNEQFF. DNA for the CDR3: TGTGCCACCAGTGAAAAGGGACAGGGATTCTACAATGAGCAGTTCTTC.

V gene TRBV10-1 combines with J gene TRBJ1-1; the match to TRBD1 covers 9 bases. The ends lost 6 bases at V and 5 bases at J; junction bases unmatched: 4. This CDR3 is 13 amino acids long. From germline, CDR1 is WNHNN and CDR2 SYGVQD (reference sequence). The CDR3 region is CASRGQGSTEAFF. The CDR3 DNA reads TGCGCCAGCAGGGGACAGGGAAGTACTGAAGCTTTCTTT.